Detailed here is one T cell receptor beta chain. Germline CDR1 MNHEY, CDR2 SMNVEV (reference sequence). The CDR3 has 16 residues. Each CDR3 protein gets one entry in TCRdb, which reprocessed the 5' RACE reads and gives no DNA. The sample spans about 260,000 distinct CDR3 sequences; the ten largest clones claim 0.3% to 0.45%. The data originate from a study of T cells expressing NK-cell markers. Sample: blood T cells: a sorted CD56 or NKG2C T cell subset, CD4+ or CD8+ T cells, or bulk PBMC T cells (not recorded which). This receptor was obtained from a man younger than 30 in good health. This rearrangement joins TRBV27 to TRBJ1-5; checking the TCRdb D call of TRBD1 is not possible without DNA. The CDR3 here is CARSKPGDRGNQPQHF.